These 18 T cell receptor beta chains originate from one sample sequenced in a study of blood T cell repertoires in COVID-19. Produced via immunoSEQ multiplex PCR; TCRdb's table is partial and in-frame only. In the table there are some 380,000 clones, roughly 89% of which are singletons. Sequencing input: peripheral blood. The receptors shown here come from a man aged 18-30 years with active or convalescent COVID-19.

V usage is TRBV4-2 and J usage is TRBJ1-6, with D possibly TRBD1 on 6 matching bases. This CDR3 region has 18 residues. V was cut by 0 bases and J by 7 bases, with 19 bases left in between. The germline V gene encodes CDR1 LGHNA and CDR2 YNFKEQ. The CDR3 DNA sequence: TGTGCCAGCAGCCAAGAGTTACAGGGATGGGGAATGAATTCACCCCTCCACTTT. Protein product: CASSQELQGWGMNSPLHF.

V gene TRBV20-1 combines with J gene TRBJ1-1; D unresolved. The length of the CDR3 is 11 residues. Germline CDR1 is DFQATT and CDR2 is SNEGSKA (reference sequence). The V gene lost 6 bases and the J gene lost 5 bases, with 10 bases spanning the gap. The DNA of the CDR3 is TGCAGTGCGCCAACACAGACTGAAGCTTTCTTT. It encodes CSAPTQTEAFF.

The chain uses TRBV28 and TRBJ1-5, with D perhaps matching TRBD1 (5 bases). This CDR3 comprises 13 residues. Germline V gene lookup returns CDR1 MDHEN and CDR2 SYDVKM. Trimming took 6 bases from V and 5 from J, leaving 11 bases between them. CDR3 residues: CASSPGGYQPQHF. Here the CDR3 DNA reads TGTGCCAGCAGCCCCGGGGGATATCAGCCCCAGCATTTT. Filled out from reference TRBV28 and TRBJ1-5, the complete variable domain reads DVKVTQSSRYLVKRTGEKVFLECVQDMDHENMFWYRQDPGLGLRLIYFSYDVKMKEKGDIPEGYSVSREKKERFSLILESASTNQTSMYLCASSPGGYQPQHFGDGTRLSIL.

This clone was seen only a few times. The V call is TRBV29-1, the J call TRBJ1-5; the D gene is possibly TRBD1 (5 bases). Trimming removed 4 bases at V and 6 bases at J, with 13 bases between. Germline V gene lookup returns CDR1 SQVTM and CDR2 ANQGSEA. The CDR3 extends over 13 amino acids. This chain's CDR3 is CSVALQGGQPQHF. The CDR3 DNA reads TGCAGCGTTGCACTCCAGGGTGGTCAGCCCCAGCATTTT. Full variable domain (remainder filled in from reference TRBV29-1 and TRBJ1-5): SAVISQKPSRDICQRGTSLTIQCQVDSQVTMMFWYRQQPGQSLTLIATANQGSEATYESGFVIDKFPISRPNLTFSTLTVSNMSPEDSSIYLCSVALQGGQPQHFGDGTRLSIL.

The chain couples TRBV7-2 to TRBJ2-5; TRBD2 agrees at 9 bases. V lost 7 bases, J lost 2 bases, and 8 bases stayed unmatched. The germline V gene has CDR1 SGHTA and CDR2 FQGNSA. The CDR3 is made up of 15 amino acids. CDR3 loop: CASTMLAGVQETQYF. The CDR3 DNA reads TGTGCCAGCACCATGTTAGCGGGAGTGCAAGAGACCCAGTACTTC.

The chain has TRBV14 and TRBJ1-5, with D possibly being TRBD1 (6 bases). V shed 6 bases and J shed 0 bases, with 12 bases lying between them. The CDR3 sequence is 15 residues long. Per the germline V gene, CDR1 is SGHDN and CDR2 is FVKESK. The CDR3 here is CASRTRDNSNQPQHF. CDR3 in DNA: TGTGCCAGCAGAACCCGGGACAATAGCAATCAGCCCCAGCATTTT.

The chain joins TRBV15 to TRBJ2-7; 12 positions agree with TRBD2. The V gene's germline CDR1 is LNHNV and CDR2 YYDKDF (reference sequence). After removal of 1 base from V and 0 bases from J, the junction contained 4 bases not matched to a gene. The CDR3 covers 17 residues. The CDR3 DNA is TGTGCCACCAGCAGAGGGGCTAGCGGGAGGGGCTCCTACGAGCAGTACTTC. Translating it yields CATSRGASGRGSYEQYF.

The CDR3 region has the DNA TGTGCCTGGGGATGGGGGGGCGAGCAGTACTTC. It translates to CAWGWGGEQYF. This rearrangement joins TRBV30 to TRBJ2-7; 7 bases are a match to TRBD2. The CDR3 has 11 amino acids. The V and J ends lost 5 bases and 6 bases, in that order; junction bases with no gene match: 4. CDR1 GTSNPN and CDR2 SVGIG come from the germline V gene (reference sequence).

The V call is TRBV6-4, the J call TRBJ1-2; 10 positions match TRBD1. CDR1 is MRHNA and CDR2 is SNTAGT in the germline V gene. The CDR3 is made up of 13 amino acids. The J segment lost 7 bases and the V segment lost 6 bases, leaving 5 bases of the junction unmatched. CDR3 sequence: CASRDGQGGGYTF. The CDR3, as DNA: TGTGCCAGCAGGGATGGACAGGGGGGTGGCTACACCTTC.

The V gene is TRBV4-3, the J gene TRBJ2-3, with 13 bases matching TRBD2. Losses at the gene ends were 2 bases for V and 5 bases for J; bases not matched to a gene: 10. There are 18 residues in the CDR3. CDR1 LGHNA and CDR2 YSLEER come from the germline V gene. In DNA form, the CDR3 reads TGCGCCAGCAGCCAAAGGAGACCGGGACTAGCGGGAAGAGATACGCAGTATTTT. This sequence encodes CASSQRRPGLAGRDTQYF.

J is TRBJ2-7 and V is TRBV11-3; 9 nucleotides align to TRBD1. The V gene end was trimmed by 5 bases and the J gene end by 6 bases; junction bases not matched to a gene: 5. CDR3 length equals 13 residues. The germline V gene encodes CDR1 SGHNT and CDR2 YENEEA. CDR3 amino acids: CASSLGTGIEQYF. In DNA form, the CDR3 reads TGTGCCAGCAGCCTCGGGACAGGGATCGAGCAGTACTTC.

The gene calls are TRBV2 and TRBJ1-6; D is uncertain. This CDR3 comprises 16 residues. Germline CDR1 and CDR2: SNHLY and FYNNEI. Trimming left V 6 bases short and J 5 bases short, with 17 bases between. CDR3 sequence reads: CASRGDGKNNNSPLHF. The CDR3 DNA sequence: TGTGCCAGCAGGGGAGACGGGAAAAATAATAATTCACCCCTCCACTTT.

The chain combines TRBV4-2 with TRBJ2-3; 12 positions agree with TRBD2. The CDR3 loop spans 16 amino acids. Germline CDR1 reads LGHNA; CDR2 reads YNFKEQ. V shed 4 bases, J shed 2 bases, and the junction held 4 bases outside the gene matches. CDR3 sequence (DNA): TGTGCCAGCAGCCCCCGACTAGCGGGAGACACAGATACGCAGTATTTT. It translates to CASSPRLAGDTDTQYF.

The rearrangement uses TRBV4-3 and TRBJ1-2; 7 positions agree with TRBD1. V dropped 1 base and J dropped 4; count of bases not matched to a gene: 6. Per germline, CDR1 LGHNA and CDR2 YSLEER. The CDR3 extends over 15 amino acids. The chain's CDR3 is CASSQVPGQVYGYTF. For the CDR3, the DNA is TGCGCCAGCAGCCAAGTACCCGGACAGGTCTATGGCTACACCTTC.

The chain uses TRBV6-4 and TRBJ2-1; 9 bases are shared with TRBD2. CDR3 length equals 14 residues. Trimming removed 5 bases from V and 5 bases from J; junction bases left unmatched: 4. CDR1 and CDR2 (germline): MRHNA, SNTAGT. In DNA form, the CDR3 reads TGTGCCAGCAGTAGCGGGGGGCCGGACAATGAGCAGTTCTTC. Translating it yields CASSSGGPDNEQFF.

This clone was seen just once. Written as DNA, the CDR3 is TGTGCCAGCAGCTTCTCAGGGACTACGAACACCGGGGAGCTGTTTTTT. Translated, it gives CASSFSGTTNTGELFF. V gene TRBV7-2 combines with J gene TRBJ2-2; 7 bases fit TRBD2. The CDR3 is 16 residues long. The junction had 4 bases not matched to a gene; V was cut back by 3 bases and J by 0 bases. Germline V gene lookup returns CDR1 SGHTA and CDR2 FQGNSA.

The rearrangement uses TRBV6-5 and TRBJ2-7, with D perhaps matching TRBD1 (6 bases). The CDR3 length is 13 residues. The V end lost 6 bases, the J end lost 3 bases, and 12 bases lay between the germline ends. Germline values: CDR1 MNHEY, CDR2 SVGAGI. CDR3 in DNA: TGTGCCAGCAGGTCTTGGGGGCTCTACGAGCAGTACTTC. Protein sequence: CASRSWGLYEQYF.

The rearrangement joins TRBV7-9 to TRBJ1-1; no clear D. The CDR3 spans 15 residues. Germline V gene lookup returns CDR1 SEHNR and CDR2 FQNEAQ (reference sequence). V was trimmed by 2 bases and J by 5 bases, leaving 15 bases between them. CDR3 sequence (DNA): TGTGCCAGCAGCTTACATTCGGGGAAGGGAACTGAAGCTTTCTTT. It encodes CASSLHSGKGTEAFF.